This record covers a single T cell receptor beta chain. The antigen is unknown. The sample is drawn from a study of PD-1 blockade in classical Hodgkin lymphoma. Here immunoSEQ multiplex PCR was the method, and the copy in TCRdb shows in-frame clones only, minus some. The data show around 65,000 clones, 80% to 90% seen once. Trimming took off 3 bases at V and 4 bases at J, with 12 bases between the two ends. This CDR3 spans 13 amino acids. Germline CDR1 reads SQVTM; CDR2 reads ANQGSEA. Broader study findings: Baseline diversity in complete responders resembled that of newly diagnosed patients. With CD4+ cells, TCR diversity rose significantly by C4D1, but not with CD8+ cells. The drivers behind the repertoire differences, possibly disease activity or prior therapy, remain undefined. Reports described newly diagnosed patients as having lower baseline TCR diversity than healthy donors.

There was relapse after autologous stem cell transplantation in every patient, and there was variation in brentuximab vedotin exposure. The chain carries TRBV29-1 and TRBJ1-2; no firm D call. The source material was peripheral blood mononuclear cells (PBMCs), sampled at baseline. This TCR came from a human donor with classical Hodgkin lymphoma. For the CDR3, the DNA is TGCAGCGTTGAGGGCAGTCTTTTCTATGGCTACACCTTC. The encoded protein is CSVEGSLFYGYTF.